Following are 29 T cell receptor beta chains from one sample sequenced in a study of post-analysis software for immune sequencing data. Whole-study results and caveats: Five TRBV segments appeared more often in patients than in controls, and TRBV5-6, TRBV5-1 and TRBV20-1 were among these.

Antigens of these TCRs are unknown. Libraries were made from TCR beta cDNA, and they carried unique molecular identifiers. TCRdb re-derived calls from the PCR reads in MiXCR, one entry per CDR3 protein. The data hold about 770,000 distinct CDR3 sequences, with 35% to 55% observed a single time. The sequenced sample consisted of blood. The receptors derive from a girl aged 10-17 years with multiple sclerosis.

This chain links TRBV10-3 with TRBJ2-5; D is perhaps TRBD1 (8 bases). Trimming pared 0 bases from V and 3 bases from J, leaving 14 bases between. The V gene's germline CDR1 is ENHRY and CDR2 SYGVKD. The CDR3 is made up of 16 amino acids. CDR3 residues: CAISESQGAGEETQYF. The CDR3 nucleotides are TGTGCCATCAGTGAGTCGCAGGGGGCGGGAGAAGAGACCCAGTACTTC.

This clonotype was counted only a few times. The V gene is TRBV20-1, the J gene TRBJ2-7; D not resolved. This CDR3 region has 12 residues. Trimming stripped 0 bases from V and 7 bases from J, with 10 bases between. Germline CDR1 DFQATT, CDR2 SNEGSKA (reference sequence). In DNA form, the CDR3 reads TGCAGTGCTAGAGATTATGGCGTGGAGCAGTACTTC. As protein: CSARDYGVEQYF.

This clonotype was recorded a few times. The chain employs TRBV9 and TRBJ1-1; no definite D call. The V gene's germline CDR1 is SGDLS and CDR2 YYNGEE. V was trimmed by 4 bases and J by 0 bases, leaving 7 bases between them. This CDR3 has 13 amino acids. CDR3 nucleotides: TGTGCCAGCAGCCCTCACATGAACACTGAAGCTTTCTTT. Residues: CASSPHMNTEAFF.

The rearrangement links TRBV28 to TRBJ2-7, with 8 bases fitting TRBD2. Germline V gene data show CDR1 as MDHEN and CDR2 as SYDVKM. V lost 6 bases and J lost 5; bases outside the gene matches: 6. The CDR3 has 13 residues. The CDR3 sequence is CASRPGTRNEQYF. Here the CDR3 DNA reads TGTGCCAGCAGACCCGGGACTAGAAACGAGCAGTACTTC.

The chain joins TRBV5-1 to TRBJ2-7; D perhaps matches TRBD2 (5 bases). The CDR3 contains 15 residues. The V end lost 2 bases, the J end lost 1 base, and 13 bases lay between the germline ends. From germline, CDR1 is SGHRS and CDR2 YFSETQ. CDR3 DNA: TGCGCCAGCAGCTTCGGACTCCCTGGTTCCTACGAGCAGTACTTC. Its translation: CASSFGLPGSYEQYF. The whole variable domain, remainder taken from reference TRBV5-1 and TRBJ2-7, is KAGVTQTPRYLIKTRGQQVTLSCSPISGHRSVSWYQQTPGQGLQFLFEYFSETQRNKGNFPGRFSGRQFSNSRSEMNVSTLELGDSALYLCASSFGLPGSYEQYFGPGTRLTVT.

This chain links TRBV10-3 with TRBJ2-1, with 7 bases aligning to TRBD2. This CDR3 has 14 residues. V dropped 6 bases and J dropped 8; count of bases not matched to a gene: 10. CDR1 and CDR2 (germline): ENHRY, SYGVKD. CDR3 sequence reads: CAISLAGLADEQFF. The DNA of the CDR3 is TGTGCCATCAGCCTGGCGGGCCTAGCGGATGAGCAGTTCTTC.

This chain uses TRBV2 with TRBJ2-4; D possibly uses TRBD1 or TRBD2 (5 bases each). The last part of the DNA fits TRBJ2-7 better; the J call may be wrong. This CDR3 has 14 residues. Per the germline V gene, CDR1 is SNHLY and CDR2 is FYNNEI. In DNA, the CDR3 is TGTGCCAGCAGCGAGAGGGGCAGGGTAGGCGAGCAGTACTTC. Its protein product is CASSERGRVGEQYF.

The CDR3, as DNA: TGTGCCACCAGTGGTGGAGGGCTGGACGAGCAGTACTTC. It is translated as CATSGGGLDEQYF. The chain combines TRBV24-1 with TRBJ2-7; D is possibly TRBD2 (6 bases). V gave up 5 bases and J gave up 5 bases, with 12 bases separating them. The CDR3 has 13 amino acids. CDR1 and CDR2 from the germline V gene are KGHDR and SFDVKD.

The chain recombines TRBV11-3 with TRBJ2-1; TRBD2 aligns across 13 bases. The V gene's germline CDR1 is SGHNT and CDR2 YENEEA. CDR3 length equals 16 residues. The ends lost 5 bases at V and 9 bases at J; junction bases unmatched: 10. The CDR3 nucleotides are TGTGCCAGCAGCACCATAGGACTAGCGGGAGTTGTTGAGCAGTTCTTC. This codes for CASSTIGLAGVVEQFF.

The chain has TRBV20-1 and TRBJ2-3; 10 bases are shared with TRBD2. This CDR3 is built from 16 residues. CDR1 is DFQATT, CDR2 SNEGSKA, per germline (reference sequence). Germline trimming cut 0 bases from V and 5 bases from J; bases unmatched to any gene: 8. The CDR3 loop reads CSARDPAGGQGDTQYF. The CDR3 DNA reads as TGCAGTGCTAGAGATCCAGCGGGAGGGCAAGGAGATACGCAGTATTTT.

The chain is built from TRBV13 and TRBJ2-1, with unresolved D. The V end was cut by 3 bases, the J end by 12 bases, with 9 bases between. The germline V gene encodes CDR1 PRHDT and CDR2 FYEKMQ (reference sequence). This CDR3 has 11 residues. The CDR3 loop reads CASSFHSGQFF. For the CDR3, the DNA is TGTGCCAGCAGCTTTCACAGTGGGCAGTTCTTC.

V is TRBV9 and J is TRBJ2-3; D tentatively reads TRBD1 or TRBD2 (5 bases each). CDR3 size: 15 residues. Germline CDR1 SGDLS, CDR2 YYNGEE. Between the trimmed V and J ends, which lost 3 bases and 4 bases, there was a span of 15 bases. The CDR3 is CASSGSGRLPDTQYF. CDR3 DNA sequence: TGTGCCAGCAGCGGCTCGGGACGACTTCCAGATACGCAGTATTTT.

This chain connects TRBV12-3 or TRBV12-4 to TRBJ1-5, with 9 nucleotides matching TRBD1. This CDR3 contains 15 residues. The J segment lost 6 bases and the V segment lost 3 bases, leaving 6 bases of the junction unmatched. Written as DNA, the CDR3 is TGTGCCAGCAGTTTGGAGGACAGGGGTAGTCAGCCCCAGCATTTT. Translating gives CASSLEDRGSQPQHF.

This clonotype has a handful of counts. The chain is built from TRBV28 and TRBJ2-7, with 7 nucleotides matching TRBD2. Germline V gene lookup returns CDR1 MDHEN and CDR2 SYDVKM. V was pared by 2 bases and J by 2 bases, with 6 bases of the junction left unmatched. CDR3 length: 15 amino acids. CDR3 sequence: CASSLLSGSTYEQYF. Written as DNA, the CDR3 is TGTGCCAGCAGTTTACTTAGCGGGTCGACCTACGAGCAGTACTTC.

In the case of this clonotype: Germline and junction disagree at one end, which may indicate a read error. The chain combines TRBV12-3 or TRBV12-4 with TRBJ1-1; D is undetermined. This CDR3 comprises 13 residues. CDR3 loop: CASGLAQNTEAFF. The CDR3 nucleotides read TGTGCCAGCGGTTTAGCGCAGAACACTGAAGCTTTCTTT.

V is TRBV18 and J is TRBJ2-1; D tentatively reads TRBD1 or TRBD2 (6 bases each). Trimming took off 2 bases at V and 7 bases at J, with 15 bases between the two ends. Germline CDR1 and CDR2: KGHSH and LQKENI. The CDR3 is made up of 15 amino acids. The CDR3 nucleotides are TGTGCCAGCTCACCAGTCCCCGAAGGGGGGAATGAGCAGTTCTTC. It specifies CASSPVPEGGNEQFF.

This chain links TRBV7-9 with TRBJ2-7, with D uncertain. The germline CDR1 and CDR2 sequences are SEHNR and FQNEAQ (reference sequence). The V and J ends lost 2 bases and 6 bases respectively, with 11 bases between them. The CDR3 consists of 13 residues. CDR3 residues: CASSLSLGREQYF. DNA for the CDR3: TGTGCCAGCAGCTTAAGCCTAGGACGCGAGCAGTACTTC.

This clonotype has a handful of counts. The chain joins TRBV7-9 to TRBJ2-7; 10 bases align to TRBD1. The CDR3 runs to 16 residues. V gave up 4 bases and J gave up 1 base; unmatched junction bases: 7. Germline V gene data show CDR1 as SEHNR and CDR2 as FQNEAQ (reference sequence). The CDR3 coding sequence is TGTGCCAGCAGCTCGACCCCGGGACAGGGGTCCTACGAGCAGTACTTC. Translating gives CASSSTPGQGSYEQYF.

The chain combines TRBV5-5 with TRBJ2-7, with 9 bases fitting TRBD1. This CDR3 comprises 15 residues. Trimming cost V 0 bases and J 2 bases; bases outside gene matches: 3. Germline loops: CDR1 SGHKS, CDR2 YYEKEE (reference sequence). The CDR3, as DNA: TGTGCCAGCAGCTTGGTGCGACAGGGGGCCTACGAGCAGTACTTC. Translating gives CASSLVRQGAYEQYF.

This clonotype occurred a few times. V and J are TRBV27 and TRBJ2-1; D ambiguous. V dropped 5 bases and J dropped 5 bases, with 10 bases sitting between them. This CDR3 contains 13 residues. CDR1 is MNHEY and CDR2 is SMNVEV in the germline V gene (reference sequence). The CDR3 DNA sequence: TGTGCCAGCAGTACTGGGGTAAACAATGAGCAGTTCTTC. It is translated as CASSTGVNNEQFF.

There are a few counts of this clonotype. V and J are TRBV10-3 and TRBJ2-5, with 7 positions matching TRBD1. V gave up 3 bases and J gave up 1 base; unmatched junction bases: 2. This CDR3 contains 14 residues. In germline, CDR1 is ENHRY, CDR2 SYGVKD. The CDR3 nucleotides are TGTGCCATCAGTGAAGGGGGCCCCCAAGAGACCCAGTACTTC. Its protein is CAISEGGPQETQYF.

In its sample, this clonotype was seen a few times. CDR3 sequence (DNA): TGTGCCACCCAGGAATTTAGCAATCAGCCCCAGCATTTT. Amino acids: CATQEFSNQPQHF. V usage is TRBV6-2 or TRBV6-3 and J usage is TRBJ1-5, with unresolved D. Trimming left V 10 bases short and J 0 bases short, with 10 bases between. CDR3 length equals 13 residues. The germline CDR1 and CDR2 sequences are MNHEY and SVGEGT.

This clonotype was counted a single time. The rearrangement uses TRBV7-8 and TRBJ2-5; 7 nucleotides agree with TRBD2. CDR1 and CDR2 from the germline V gene are SGHVS and FQNEAQ. The CDR3 spans 17 residues. After removal of 1 base from V and 3 bases from J, the junction contained 11 bases not matched to a gene. This CDR3 reads CASSLEGASGWEETQYF. The DNA for the CDR3 is TGTGCCAGCAGCTTAGAGGGAGCTAGCGGATGGGAAGAGACCCAGTACTTC.

The chain couples TRBV4-3 to TRBJ2-2; D unresolved. Germline V gene data show CDR1 as LGHNA and CDR2 as YSLEER. V lost 4 bases and J 8 bases, leaving 8 bases between the germline ends. This CDR3 has 12 amino acids. The CDR3 DNA reads TGCGCCAGCAGCCGCGCTGGAGGGGAGCTGTTTTTT. It encodes CASSRAGGELFF.

There are a few counts of this clonotype. The gene calls are TRBV3-1 and TRBJ2-7; 7 nucleotides match TRBD1. The ends lost 5 bases at V and 1 base at J; junction bases unmatched: 5. Per the germline V gene, CDR1 is LGHDT and CDR2 is YNNKEL (reference sequence). There are 14 residues in the CDR3. CDR3 sequence reads: CASSLGQRSYEQYF. The DNA of the CDR3 is TGTGCCAGCAGCTTGGGACAGCGATCCTACGAGCAGTACTTC.

This chain connects TRBV25-1 to TRBJ2-2, with TRBD1 matching 8 bases. With 7 bases clipped from V and 7 bases from J, the junction kept 14 bases outside the gene matches. Germline V gives CDR1 MGHDK, CDR2 SYGVNS. The CDR3 is 16 residues long. In DNA form, the CDR3 reads TGTGCCAGCAAAGGAAGCGGACAGGGCGAAAACGGGGAGCTGTTTTTT. This codes for CASKGSGQGENGELFF.

The chain recombines TRBV30 with TRBJ2-1; D is perhaps TRBD2 (6 bases). The CDR3 is 15 residues long. Germline V lookup: CDR1 GTSNPN, CDR2 SVGIG (reference sequence). V dropped 2 bases and J dropped 2 bases, with 13 bases sitting between them. CDR3 nucleotide sequence: TGTGCCTGGAGTCGAAGCGGAGGGGCCTACAATGAGCAGTTCTTC. Its protein product is CAWSRSGGAYNEQFF.

The rearrangement joins TRBV29-1 to TRBJ1-1, with D perhaps TRBD1 (5 bases). The CDR3 is 13 residues long. The V end was cut by 4 bases, the J end by 0 bases, with 9 bases between. The germline V gene encodes CDR1 SQVTM and CDR2 ANQGSEA. The CDR3 region is CSVVGEMNTEAFF. CDR3 in DNA: TGCAGCGTTGTAGGGGAAATGAACACTGAAGCTTTCTTT.

This clonotype came up a few times. This chain uses TRBV7-2 with TRBJ2-7; D perhaps matches TRBD1 (5 bases). Per the germline V gene, CDR1 is SGHTA and CDR2 is FQGNSA. The V and J ends lost 3 bases and 2 bases respectively, with 14 bases between them. The CDR3 is 15 residues long. CDR3 DNA sequence: TGTGCCAGCAGCTTGAATTGGGCAGGGACCTACGAGCAGTACTTC. Amino acids: CASSLNWAGTYEQYF.